The 14 T cell receptor beta chains in this list originate from one sample, sequenced in a study of blood T cell repertoires in COVID-19. TCRdb keeps only in-frame clones here, not all; method: immunoSEQ multiplex PCR. The sample holds fewer than 200,000 clones; under 85% are singletons and the top ten take less than 4.5%. Material: peripheral blood. The receptors shown here come from a woman older than 75 with acute or convalescent COVID-19.

The J gene is TRBJ2-2, the V gene TRBV7-2; 10 bases match TRBD2. From germline, CDR1 is SGHTA and CDR2 FQGNSA. CDR3 length equals 15 residues. V shed 2 bases, J shed 6 bases, and the junction held 3 bases outside the gene matches. CDR3 loop: CASSLTLAGAGELFF. In DNA form, the CDR3 reads TGTGCCAGCAGCTTAACTCTAGCGGGGGCCGGGGAGCTGTTTTTT.

The V and J genes are TRBV9 and TRBJ2-1, with 7 bases fitting TRBD2. The CDR3 runs to 15 residues. V gave up 0 bases and J gave up 2 bases; unmatched junction bases: 2. In germline, CDR1 is SGDLS, CDR2 YYNGEE. The CDR3 nucleotides are TGTGCCAGCAGCGTAGCAGCGGGGACCTACAATGAGCAGTTCTTC. It codes for CASSVAAGTYNEQFF.

The V gene is TRBV19, the J gene TRBJ2-1; D remains ambiguous. The V end lost 3 bases, the J end lost 8 bases, and 5 bases lay between the germline ends. Germline values: CDR1 LNHDA, CDR2 SQIVND (reference sequence). This CDR3 is 11 amino acids long. In DNA, the CDR3 is TGTGCCAGTAGTATTTATTATGAGCAGTTCTTC. Its protein is CASSIYYEQFF.

V is TRBV2 and J is TRBJ1-1; 9 nucleotides agree with TRBD1. V dropped 4 bases and J dropped 4; count of bases not matched to a gene: 4. Germline CDR1 SNHLY, CDR2 FYNNEI. There are 14 residues in the CDR3. The CDR3 nucleotides read TGTGCCAGCAGTGCCGACAGGGGGATCACTGAAGCTTTCTTT. Translation gives CASSADRGITEAFF.

The chain has TRBV3-1 (or the pseudogene TRBV3-2) and TRBJ1-4, with D perhaps matching TRBD1 (5 bases). V lost 4 bases, J lost 8 bases, and 20 bases lay in between. CDR1 is LGHDT, CDR2 YNNKEL, per germline (reference sequence). CDR3 length: 16 residues. CDR3 DNA: TGTGCCAGCAGCCCTCTTTCCGGGTCCCAGGGAGAAAAACTGTTTTTT. Protein: CASSPLSGSQGEKLFF.

The chain couples TRBV7-9 to TRBJ2-1, with a possible D match to TRBD2 (6 bases). From germline, CDR1 is SEHNR and CDR2 FQNEAQ (reference sequence). V was cut by 5 bases and J by 4 bases, with 15 bases left in between. The CDR3 length is 15 residues. CDR3 in DNA: TGTGCCAGCAGCCCCGGGACTCACCAATACAATGAGCAGTTCTTC. This gives the protein CASSPGTHQYNEQFF. Looking up the rest from reference TRBV7-9 and TRBJ2-1 gives the full variable domain: DTGVSQNPRHKITKRGQNVTFRCDPISEHNRLYWYRQTLGQGPEFLTYFQNEAQLEKSRLLSDRFSAERPKGSFSTLEIQRTEQGDSAMYLCASSPGTHQYNEQFFGPGTRLTVL.

V and J are TRBV2 and TRBJ2-2; D possibly corresponds to TRBD1 (5 bases). The CDR3 loop spans 16 amino acids. V lost 6 bases and J lost 2, with 16 bases in between. Germline values: CDR1 SNHLY, CDR2 FYNNEI. In DNA form, the CDR3 reads TGTGCCAGCAGCCCCCTGACAGCTACTAACACCGGGGAGCTGTTTTTT. Translation: CASSPLTATNTGELFF.

The V gene is TRBV7-6, the J gene TRBJ2-1; 7 positions match TRBD2. Germline V gives CDR1 SGHVS, CDR2 FNYEAQ. This CDR3 is built from 16 residues. The V gene end was trimmed by 1 base and the J gene end by 0 bases; junction bases not matched to a gene: 3. This chain's CDR3 is CASSLERTSSYNEQFF. The DNA of the CDR3 is TGTGCCAGCAGCTTAGAGCGGACTAGCTCCTACAATGAGCAGTTCTTC.

V is TRBV5-1 and J is TRBJ1-5, with 10 nucleotides matching TRBD1. Germline trimming cut 4 bases from V and 5 bases from J; bases unmatched to any gene: 6. The CDR3 extends over 15 amino acids. Looked up from germline, CDR1 is SGHRS and CDR2 is YFSETQ. The CDR3 DNA follows: TGCGCCAGCAGCGCAGGGACAGGGGAGTATCAGCCCCAGCATTTT. The encoded protein is CASSAGTGEYQPQHF. The variable domain in full, completed from reference TRBV5-1 and TRBJ1-5, reads KAGVTQTPRYLIKTRGQQVTLSCSPISGHRSVSWYQQTPGQGLQFLFEYFSETQRNKGNFPGRFSGRQFSNSRSEMNVSTLELGDSALYLCASSAGTGEYQPQHFGDGTRLSIL.

This clone turned up a few times. The CDR3: CATSDARGRQPQHF. CDR3 nucleotide sequence: TGTGCCACCAGTGATGCCAGGGGAAGGCAGCCCCAGCATTTT. This chain joins TRBV24-1 and TRBJ1-5; maybe TRBD1 (6 bases). CDR1 and CDR2 from the germline V gene are KGHDR and SFDVKD. Trimming left V 3 bases short and J 7 bases short, with 12 bases between. The CDR3 extends over 14 amino acids.

The chain links TRBV19 to TRBJ1-4; 7 bases fit TRBD1. CDR1 and CDR2 from the germline V gene are LNHDA and SQIVND (reference sequence). The CDR3 totals 15 residues. V trimming: 5 bases; J trimming: 4 bases; junction bases outside the gene matches: 7. The CDR3 is CASSGRDSHNEKLFF. CDR3 in DNA: TGTGCCAGTAGTGGTCGGGACAGTCATAATGAAAAACTGTTTTTT. The entire variable domain, with the rest obtained from reference TRBV19 and TRBJ1-4, is as follows: DGGITQSPKYLFRKEGQNVTLSCEQNLNHDAMYWYRQDPGQGLRLIYYSQIVNDFQKGDIAEGYSVSREKKESFPLTVTSAQKNPTAFYLCASSGRDSHNEKLFFGSGTQLSVL.

The chain recombines TRBV7-9 with TRBJ1-6, with D uncertain. V gave up 1 base and J gave up 8 bases, with 12 bases separating them. Germline values: CDR1 SEHNR, CDR2 FQNEAQ (reference sequence). The CDR3 consists of 15 residues. CDR3 coding DNA: TGTGCCAGCAGCTTAGGACCCGCTGAGGATTCACCCCTCCACTTT. Protein sequence: CASSLGPAEDSPLHF.

This clone was detected a few times. The sample carries other DNA sequences with the same CDR3. The chain recombines TRBV4-3 with TRBJ1-5; D may be TRBD1 (5 bases). V was shortened by 1 base and J by 1 base, with 8 bases between the two germline ends. Germline V lookup: CDR1 LGHNA, CDR2 YSLEER. The CDR3 is 15 amino acids. In DNA, the CDR3 is TGCGCCAGCAGCCAAGGGCAGGGAAGCAATCAGCCCCAGCATTTT. As protein: CASSQGQGSNQPQHF.

The V call is TRBV6-5, the J call TRBJ2-3; the match to TRBD2 covers 11 bases. The V and J ends lost 6 bases and 0 bases, in that order; junction bases with no gene match: 2. The length of the CDR3 is 15 residues. Per the germline V gene, CDR1 is MNHEY and CDR2 is SVGAGI. CDR3 protein: CASRRLAGSTDTQYF. The DNA of the CDR3 is TGTGCCAGCAGACGACTAGCGGGGAGCACAGATACGCAGTATTTT.